This passage covers 11 T cell receptor beta chains from one sample sequenced in a study of beta chain features in type 1 diabetes. The investigators reverse transcribed all of the isolated RNA, so they sequenced expressed TCRB transcripts. Libraries were prepared by immunoSEQ multiplex PCR; TCRdb keeps only in-frame clonotypes and omits some of them. The sample lists 300,000 to 350,000 clones; around a fifth were seen once. The sample was naive CD4+ T cells from blood. These receptors were collected from a woman younger than 35 in good health.

The genes are TRBV6-5 and TRBJ2-7; 9 positions agree with TRBD1. Trimming removed 0 bases from V and 5 bases from J; junction bases left unmatched: 5. In germline, CDR1 is MNHEY, CDR2 SVGAGI. This CDR3 spans 15 amino acids. This CDR3 reads CASSYSDRGVNEQYF. The CDR3 DNA reads TGTGCCAGCAGTTACTCGGACAGGGGCGTAAACGAGCAGTACTTC.

About this clone: The identical CDR3 is also encoded by other nucleotide sequences in the sample. The V call is TRBV7-2, the J call TRBJ2-3; D ambiguous. Trimming stripped 1 base from V and 6 bases from J, with 5 bases between. Germline CDR1 is SGHTA and CDR2 is FQGNSA. There are 12 residues in the CDR3. This chain's CDR3 is CASSLDSDTQYF. CDR3 bases: TGTGCCAGCAGCTTAGACTCGGATACGCAGTATTTT.

This clone has just a few counts. The genes are TRBV20-1 and TRBJ2-5; 7 nucleotides line up with TRBD2. The germline V gene has CDR1 DFQATT and CDR2 SNEGSKA (reference sequence). The CDR3 loop spans 11 amino acids. With 1 base clipped from V and 12 bases from J, the junction kept 5 bases outside the gene matches. As DNA, the CDR3 is TGCAGTGCTAGAGGTCCGGGACTAAAGTACTTC. The encoded protein is CSARGPGLKYF.

This chain connects TRBV7-2 to TRBJ1-5; no clear D. V shed 2 bases and J shed 4 bases, with 9 bases lying between them. The CDR3 spans 14 residues. The germline V gene encodes CDR1 SGHTA and CDR2 FQGNSA. The CDR3 sequence: CASSLREGNQPQHF. The CDR3 DNA follows: TGTGCCAGCAGCTTAAGGGAGGGAAATCAGCCCCAGCATTTT.

The CDR3 reads CASRLRDRGSYEQYF. Written as DNA, the CDR3 is TGTGCCAGTAGACTCCGGGACAGGGGATCCTACGAGCAGTACTTC. This chain connects TRBV19 to TRBJ2-7, with 10 bases identical to TRBD1. V lost 6 bases to trimming and J lost 1 base; unmatched junction nucleotides: 6. Germline CDR1 and CDR2: LNHDA and SQIVND (reference sequence). CDR3 length: 15 amino acids.

The chain couples TRBV15 to TRBJ1-3; D ambiguous. There are 18 residues in the CDR3. The germline CDR1 and CDR2 sequences are LNHNV and YYDKDF (reference sequence). Between the trimmed V and J ends, which lost 2 bases and 0 bases, there was a span of 17 bases. For the CDR3, the DNA is TGTGCCACCAGCAGATCACGGGGTGCCTTGGTCTCTGGAAACACCATATATTTT. Translating it yields CATSRSRGALVSGNTIYF.

The chain combines TRBV19 with TRBJ2-7; perhaps TRBD1 as D (6 bases). In germline, CDR1 is LNHDA, CDR2 SQIVND (reference sequence). V was pared by 5 bases and J by 0 bases, with 14 bases between. This CDR3 contains 15 residues. The CDR3 nucleotides are TGTGCCAGTAGTTCGGGACATCCGAGCTCCTACGAGCAGTACTTC. Its protein is CASSSGHPSSYEQYF.

This clone was picked up a small number of times. The chain carries TRBV12-5 and TRBJ1-1; D perhaps matches TRBD1 (5 bases). Germline lookup yields CDR1 LGHNT and CDR2 FRNRAP. This CDR3 comprises 13 residues. The germline V and J ends were trimmed by 5 bases and 4 bases, with 11 bases remaining between them. This chain's CDR3 is CASGPGSATEAFF. In DNA form, the CDR3 reads TGTGCTAGTGGTCCAGGGTCGGCCACTGAAGCTTTCTTT.

This chain links TRBV5-1 with TRBJ1-2; D remains unclear. The V and J ends lost 0 bases and 1 base respectively, with 7 bases between them. Germline V gene lookup returns CDR1 SGHRS and CDR2 YFSETQ. The CDR3 sequence is 14 residues long. In DNA form, the CDR3 reads TGCGCCAGCAGCTTGGAGCCCGGTAACTATGGCTACACCTTC. Its protein is CASSLEPGNYGYTF. Variable domain in full (rest from reference TRBV5-1 and TRBJ1-2): KAGVTQTPRYLIKTRGQQVTLSCSPISGHRSVSWYQQTPGQGLQFLFEYFSETQRNKGNFPGRFSGRQFSNSRSEMNVSTLELGDSALYLCASSLEPGNYGYTFGSGTRLTVV.

The gene calls are TRBV30 and TRBJ1-6, with D unresolved. The CDR3 totals 14 residues. Per the germline V gene, CDR1 is GTSNPN and CDR2 is SVGIG (reference sequence). CDR3 nucleotide sequence: TGTGCAGCGGGAGCACTGACCTATAATTCACCCCTCCACTTT. This encodes CAAGALTYNSPLHF. The full variable domain, rest sourced from reference TRBV30 and TRBJ1-6, is SQTIHQWPATLVQPVGSPLSLECTVEGTSNPNLYWYRQAAGRGLQLLFYSVGIGQISSEVPQNLSASRPQDRQFILSSKKLLLSDSGFYLCAAGALTYNSPLHFGNGTRLTVT.

A few counts support this clone. This chain uses TRBV7-9 with TRBJ2-7; unclear D gene. The germline V and J ends were trimmed by 5 bases and 2 bases, with 10 bases remaining between them. The CDR3 has 13 residues. Germline CDR1 is SEHNR and CDR2 is FQNEAQ (reference sequence). The CDR3 loop is CASSLLIPYEQYF. The CDR3 DNA is TGTGCCAGCAGCCTATTAATTCCCTACGAGCAGTACTTC.